A selection of T cell receptor beta chains follows, all from one sample in a study of radiotherapy plus CTLA-4 blockade in lung cancer. Only in-frame clones appear in the TCRdb table, and some are missing; sequencing was by immunoSEQ multiplex PCR. This sample has 35,000 to 40,000 clones, with around 85% found just once. Sample: peripheral blood, taken from a patient treated with radiotherapy plus ipilimumab. These receptors came from a human donor with non-small cell lung cancer who had stable disease on radiotherapy plus ipilimumab. Each CDR3 is given with its conserved first and last residue. A D gene is named only where the DNA matches it firmly. A clone size is listed for some rows: how often the clone was seen (once, few, many), or a class if it is expanded.

j_call,clone_size,d_call,cdr3_length,v_call,cdr3_aa,cdr3_nt
TRBJ2-5,NA,NA,14,TRBV7-9,CASSSTRGQEAQYF,TGTGCCAGCAGCTCCACTAGAGGCCAAGAGGCCCAGTACTTC
TRBJ1-5,NA,TRBD1,13,TRBV28,CASQTGGNQPQHF,TGTGCCAGCCAGACAGGGGGCAATCAGCCCCAGCATTTT
TRBJ1-5,NA,NA,17,TRBV5-1,CASSLVIPQGGNQPQHF,TGCGCCAGCAGCTTGGTAATCCCCCAGGGTGGAAATCAGCCCCAGCATTTT
TRBJ1-5,NA,TRBD1,13,TRBV28,CASQGGVNQPQHF,TGTGCCAGCCAAGGGGGCGTCAATCAGCCCCAGCATTTT
TRBJ2-3,few,TRBD1,14,TRBV11-2,CASSRDRFGDTQYF,TGTGCCAGCAGCAGGGACAGGTTTGGAGATACGCAGTATTTT
TRBJ2-3,NA,NA,16,TRBV6-6,CASSYSRAGVTDTQYF,TGTGCCAGCAGTTACTCGAGAGCGGGCGTCACAGATACGCAGTATTTT
TRBJ1-5,NA,TRBD1,14,TRBV6-1,CASRRQGGNQPQHF,TGTGCCAGCAGGCGACAGGGTGGCAATCAGCCCCAGCATTTT
TRBJ2-3,NA,TRBD1,16,TRBV5-6,CASSPRTGSLTDTQYF,TGTGCCAGCAGCCCGAGGACAGGTAGTCTCACAGATACGCAGTATTTT
TRBJ1-4,once,NA,11,TRBV2,CASSEVKKLFF,TGTGCCAGCAGTGAAGTCAAAAAACTGTTTTTT
TRBJ2-1,NA,TRBD1,17,TRBV28,CASSSFGGTGGFNEQFF,TGTGCCAGCAGCTCATTCGGGGGGACAGGGGGCTTCAATGAGCAGTTCTTC
TRBJ2-2,NA,TRBD1,15,TRBV7-9,CASSTGQGNTGELFF,TGTGCCAGCAGCACCGGACAGGGTAACACCGGGGAGCTGTTTTTT
TRBJ1-2,NA,NA,17,TRBV28,CASSPSQETPLGYGYTF,TGTGCCAGCAGTCCCTCCCAAGAGACACCCTTGGGCTATGGCTACACCTTC
TRBJ1-3,few,NA,15,TRBV7-3,CASSLSGTSGNTIYF,TGTGCCAGCAGCTTAAGCGGGACCTCTGGAAACACCATATATTTT
TRBJ2-3,NA,NA,14,TRBV19,CVPRGSARTDTQYF,TGTGTTCCACGAGGATCCGCCCGCACAGATACGCAGTATTTT
TRBJ1-1,NA,TRBD1,13,TRBV19,CASSLDRIAEAFF,TGTGCCAGTAGTCTGGACAGGATAGCTGAAGCTTTCTTT
TRBJ1-6,NA,NA,14,TRBV11-2,CASSLSGDNSPLHF,TGTGCCAGCAGCTTATCGGGTGACAATTCACCCCTCCACTTT
TRBJ2-6,NA,NA,15,TRBV27,CASSSATGNFNVLTF,TGTGCCAGCAGTTCGGCGACAGGAAATTTCAACGTCCTGACTTTC